The 17 T cell receptor beta chains below all came from one sample that was sequenced in a study of blood T cell repertoires in COVID-19. TCRdb's copy holds only in-frame clones and misses some; the assay was immunoSEQ multiplex PCR. The table records over 200,000 clones, around four fifths of them present only once. The sequenced material came from peripheral blood. The source is a man aged 80 or over with acute or convalescent COVID-19.

The genes are TRBV20-1 and TRBJ1-2; D is unresolved. Germline values: CDR1 DFQATT, CDR2 SNEGSKA (reference sequence). V was cut by 3 bases and J by 0 bases, with 5 bases left in between. This CDR3 contains 12 residues. CDR3 DNA sequence: TGCAGTGCTAGTCTAGCTAACTATGGCTACACCTTC. It codes for CSASLANYGYTF.

The rearrangement joins TRBV27 to TRBJ1-2; no clear D gene. V lost 3 bases, J lost 2 bases, and 7 bases lay in between. Germline lookup yields CDR1 MNHEY and CDR2 SMNVEV (reference sequence). The CDR3 is 13 residues long. The CDR3 loop reads CASSFAANYGYTF. The DNA for the CDR3 is TGTGCCAGCAGTTTTGCGGCCAACTATGGCTACACCTTC.

This chain uses TRBV28 with TRBJ1-6, with 9 bases fitting TRBD1. V shed 0 bases, J shed 9 bases, and the junction held 6 bases outside the gene matches. The length of the CDR3 is 16 residues. Germline values: CDR1 MDHEN, CDR2 SYDVKM. CDR3 region: CASSLWTGGRFSPLHF. In DNA form, the CDR3 reads TGTGCCAGCAGTTTATGGACAGGGGGTCGATTTTCACCCCTCCACTTT.

A few counts support this clone. The chain links TRBV3-1 (or the pseudogene TRBV3-2) to TRBJ2-2; D remains unclear. The V end was cut by 7 bases, the J end by 1 base, with 10 bases between. The length of the CDR3 is 14 residues. Per the germline V gene, CDR1 is LGHDT and CDR2 is YNNKEL (reference sequence). CDR3 bases: TGTGCCAGCACGTTGACACAGAACACCGGGGAGCTGTTTTTT. This sequence encodes CASTLTQNTGELFF.

The gene calls are TRBV6-5 and TRBJ2-5, with 8 bases identical to TRBD2. This CDR3 has 14 residues. V dropped 7 bases and J dropped 4; count of bases not matched to a gene: 8. Per the germline V gene, CDR1 is MNHEY and CDR2 is SVGAGI. CDR3 residues: CASTLGLAGETQYF. In DNA, the CDR3 is TGTGCCAGCACGTTGGGGCTAGCGGGAGAGACCCAGTACTTC.

The CDR3 DNA sequence: TGTGCCAGCAGTTACTTTTCCGGGGGGAACACTGAAGCTTTCTTT. It specifies CASSYFSGGNTEAFF. This sequence joins TRBV6-5 and TRBJ1-1, with TRBD1 as a possible D gene (5 bases). CDR3 length: 15 amino acids. The germline V and J ends were trimmed by 1 base and 1 base, with 10 bases remaining between them. CDR1 is MNHEY and CDR2 is SVGAGI in the germline V gene.

This clone has just a few counts. The chain uses TRBV2 and TRBJ2-7; 8 bases are shared with TRBD1. CDR1 and CDR2 (germline): SNHLY, FYNNEI. CDR3 length: 15 residues. The V and J ends lost 2 bases and 5 bases, in that order; junction bases with no gene match: 8. For the CDR3, the DNA is TGTGCCAGCAGTGAATTGGACAGGGTGAGGGACGAGCAGTACTTC. It yields the protein CASSELDRVRDEQYF.

The V call is TRBV19, the J call TRBJ1-3, with D possibly TRBD1 on 5 matching bases. This CDR3 is 15 amino acids long. Per germline, CDR1 LNHDA and CDR2 SQIVND (reference sequence). Trimming pared 5 bases from V and 0 bases from J, leaving 11 bases between. The CDR3 region has the DNA TGTGCCAGTAGTGTTACCCAGGGCTCTGGAAACACCATATATTTT. Translating it yields CASSVTQGSGNTIYF.

The chain combines TRBV6-4 with TRBJ2-1; TRBD2 matches 13 bases. CDR1 and CDR2 (germline): MRHNA, SNTAGT. There are 15 residues in the CDR3. V dropped 2 bases and J dropped 7; count of bases not matched to a gene: 2. The CDR3, as DNA: TGTGCCAGCAGTGACCTGACTAGCGGGAGGAATGAGCAGTTCTTC. Translating it yields CASSDLTSGRNEQFF.

The V gene is TRBV5-6, the J gene TRBJ1-6; 9 nucleotides agree with TRBD1. With 3 bases clipped from V and 7 bases from J, the junction kept 8 bases outside the gene matches. The CDR3 extends over 16 amino acids. Germline V gene data show CDR1 as SGHDT and CDR2 as YYEEEE. CDR3 sequence (DNA): TGTGCCAGCAGCTCACGCGGGACAGGGAGAAATTCACCCCTCCACTTT. Translation gives CASSSRGTGRNSPLHF.

V usage is TRBV5-1 and J usage is TRBJ1-4, with a tentative D call TRBD1 (5 bases). Trimming cost V 0 bases and J 4 bases, with 10 bases left between them. This CDR3 has 15 amino acids. Germline V gene data show CDR1 as SGHRS and CDR2 as YFSETQ. CDR3 sequence reads: CASSLVGQINEKLFF. In DNA, the CDR3 is TGCGCCAGCAGCTTGGTGGGGCAGATTAATGAAAAACTGTTTTTT.

In this sample, this clone turned up once. This rearrangement joins TRBV28 to TRBJ1-2, with 10 bases fitting TRBD1. The CDR3 extends over 15 amino acids. The germline CDR1 and CDR2 sequences are MDHEN and SYDVKM. V lost 3 bases and J lost 8; bases outside the gene matches: 9. CDR3: CASSLPRDRGKGYTF. The CDR3 DNA reads TGTGCCAGCAGTTTGCCTCGGGACAGGGGTAAGGGCTACACCTTC.

This sequence joins TRBV2 and TRBJ1-2, with 9 bases lining up with TRBD1. J lost 6 bases, V lost 6 bases, and 8 bases had no gene match. The germline gives CDR1 SNHLY, CDR2 FYNNEI. The CDR3 is made up of 14 amino acids. The CDR3 reads CASRWDREEDGYTF. CDR3 DNA sequence: TGTGCCAGCAGGTGGGACAGGGAGGAGGATGGCTACACCTTC.

This chain uses TRBV4-1 with TRBJ2-5, with TRBD1 matching over 9 bases. From germline, CDR1 is MGHRA and CDR2 YSYEKL. The V and J ends lost 0 bases and 5 bases, in that order; junction bases with no gene match: 7. The length of the CDR3 is 16 residues. This CDR3 is CASSQEGDRVGETQYF. CDR3 DNA: TGCGCCAGCAGCCAAGAGGGGGACAGGGTTGGCGAGACCCAGTACTTC.

This clone has a handful of counts. This rearrangement joins TRBV11-3 to TRBJ2-5, with D maybe TRBD2 (6 bases). CDR1 SGHNT and CDR2 YENEEA come from the germline V gene. The CDR3 extends over 14 amino acids. V was shortened by 3 bases and J by 4 bases, with 12 bases between the two germline ends. The CDR3 region is CASSFGGQGETQYF. The CDR3, as DNA: TGTGCCAGCAGCTTCGGAGGGCAGGGAGAGACCCAGTACTTC.

The rearrangement links TRBV5-1 to TRBJ1-1; D may be TRBD1 (5 bases). The V and J ends lost 2 bases and 0 bases respectively, with 14 bases between them. The CDR3 is made up of 16 amino acids. The V gene's germline CDR1 is SGHRS and CDR2 YFSETQ. The CDR3 protein is CASSLSGGTMNTEAFF. The CDR3 nucleotides are TGCGCCAGCAGCTTATCGGGGGGGACCATGAACACTGAAGCTTTCTTT.

V and J are TRBV2 and TRBJ2-2, with D unresolved. CDR3 length: 13 amino acids. Between the trimmed V and J ends, which lost 7 bases and 4 bases, there was a span of 10 bases. Germline assignment: CDR1 SNHLY and CDR2 FYNNEI. The CDR3 DNA reads TGTGCCAGCACCGGCGGCGGCACCGGGGAGCTGTTTTTT. As protein: CASTGGGTGELFF.